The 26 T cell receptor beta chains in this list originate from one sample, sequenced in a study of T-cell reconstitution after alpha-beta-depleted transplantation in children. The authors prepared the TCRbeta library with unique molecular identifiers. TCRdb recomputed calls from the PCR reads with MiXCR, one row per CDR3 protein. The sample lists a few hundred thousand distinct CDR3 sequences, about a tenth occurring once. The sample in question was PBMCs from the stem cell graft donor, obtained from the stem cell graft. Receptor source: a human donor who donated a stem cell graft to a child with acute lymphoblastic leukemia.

This chain's CDR3 is CASSLDGGGSTDTQYF. As DNA, the CDR3 is TGCGCCAGCAGCTTGGACGGGGGAGGGAGCACAGATACGCAGTATTTT. This sequence joins TRBV5-1 and TRBJ2-3, with 7 bases matching TRBD2. CDR3 length: 16 residues. Germline assignment: CDR1 SGHRS and CDR2 YFSETQ. V trimming: 0 bases; J trimming: 0 bases; junction bases outside the gene matches: 4.

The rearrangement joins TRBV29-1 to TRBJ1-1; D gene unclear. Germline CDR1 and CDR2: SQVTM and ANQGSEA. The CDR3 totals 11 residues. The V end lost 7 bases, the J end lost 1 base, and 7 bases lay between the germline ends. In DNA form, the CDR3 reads TGCAGCGCTGCGGAGAACACTGAAGCTTTCTTT. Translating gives CSAAENTEAFF.

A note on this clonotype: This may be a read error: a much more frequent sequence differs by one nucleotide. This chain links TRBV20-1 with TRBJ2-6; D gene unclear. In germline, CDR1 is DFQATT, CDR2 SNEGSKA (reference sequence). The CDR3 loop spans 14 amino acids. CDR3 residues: CSARGFSGANGLTF. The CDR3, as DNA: TGCAGTGCTAGAGGGTTCTCTGGTGCCAACGGCCTGACTTTC.

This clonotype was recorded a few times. In DNA, the CDR3 is TGTGCCAGCAGTTTATCTGGGGGGAATAGCAATCAGCCCCAGCATTTT. Translation: CASSLSGGNSNQPQHF. The J gene is TRBJ1-5, the V gene TRBV27; D perhaps matches TRBD1 (5 bases). V lost 0 bases, J lost 0 bases, and 9 bases lay in between. Per germline, CDR1 MNHEY and CDR2 SMNVEV (reference sequence). This CDR3 has 16 residues.

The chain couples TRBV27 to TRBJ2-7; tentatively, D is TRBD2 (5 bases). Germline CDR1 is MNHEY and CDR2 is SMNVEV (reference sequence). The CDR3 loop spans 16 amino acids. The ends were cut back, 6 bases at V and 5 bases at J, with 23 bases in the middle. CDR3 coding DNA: TGTGCCAGCAGCGGGGTTTCCTACGCCCCCGGGGACGAGCAGTACTTC. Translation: CASSGVSYAPGDEQYF.

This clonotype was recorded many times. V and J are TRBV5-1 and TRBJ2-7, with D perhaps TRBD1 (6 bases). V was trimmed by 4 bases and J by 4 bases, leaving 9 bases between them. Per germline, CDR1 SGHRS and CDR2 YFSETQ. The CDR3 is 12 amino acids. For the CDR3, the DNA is TGCGCCAGCAGCGACCAGGGGTACGAGCAGTACTTC. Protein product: CASSDQGYEQYF.

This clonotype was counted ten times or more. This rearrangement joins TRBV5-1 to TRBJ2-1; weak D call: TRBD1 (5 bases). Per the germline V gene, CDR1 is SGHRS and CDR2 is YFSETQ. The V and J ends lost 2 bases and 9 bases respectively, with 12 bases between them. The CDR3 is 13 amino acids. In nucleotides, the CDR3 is TGCGCCAGCAGCTTTCCCGGGCAGGGTGAGCAGTTCTTC. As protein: CASSFPGQGEQFF.

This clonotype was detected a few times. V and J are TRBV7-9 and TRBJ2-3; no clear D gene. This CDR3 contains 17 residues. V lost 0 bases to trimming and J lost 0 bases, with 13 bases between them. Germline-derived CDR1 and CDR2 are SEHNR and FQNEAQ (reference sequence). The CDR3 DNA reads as TGTGCCAGCAGCTTAGCCCTCAAAGATTTTAGCACAGATACGCAGTATTTT. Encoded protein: CASSLALKDFSTDTQYF.

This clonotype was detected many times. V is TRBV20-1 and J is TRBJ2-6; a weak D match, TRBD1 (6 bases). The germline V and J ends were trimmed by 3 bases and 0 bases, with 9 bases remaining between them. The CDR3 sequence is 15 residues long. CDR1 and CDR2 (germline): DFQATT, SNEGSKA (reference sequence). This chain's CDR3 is CSASRGNSGANVLTF. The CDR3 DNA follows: TGCAGTGCTAGTAGGGGGAACTCTGGGGCCAACGTCCTGACTTTC.

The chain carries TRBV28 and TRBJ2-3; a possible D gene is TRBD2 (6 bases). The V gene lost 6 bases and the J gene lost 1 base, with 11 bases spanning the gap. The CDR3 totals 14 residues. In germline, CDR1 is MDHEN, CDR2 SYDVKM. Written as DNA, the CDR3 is TGTGCCAGCAGCTCCCAGCGGGGCACAGATACGCAGTATTTT. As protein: CASSSQRGTDTQYF.

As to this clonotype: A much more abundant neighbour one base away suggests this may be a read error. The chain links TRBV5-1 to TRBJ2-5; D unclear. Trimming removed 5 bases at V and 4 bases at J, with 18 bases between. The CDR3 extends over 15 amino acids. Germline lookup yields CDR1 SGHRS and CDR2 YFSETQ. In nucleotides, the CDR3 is TGCGCCAGCAGAACCGTCCCAGCACTGGTAGAGACCCAGTACTTC. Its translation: CASRTVPALVETQYF.

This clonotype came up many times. The CDR3 DNA reads as TGCGCCAGCAGCCAAGGGACTAGCTTCCAAGAGACCCAGTACTTC. This codes for CASSQGTSFQETQYF. The rearrangement joins TRBV4-1 to TRBJ2-5, with 8 nucleotides matching TRBD2. The V segment lost 1 base and the J segment 1 base; nucleotides outside the gene matches: 2. Germline V gene sequence: CDR1 MGHRA, CDR2 YSYEKL. CDR3 size: 15 residues.

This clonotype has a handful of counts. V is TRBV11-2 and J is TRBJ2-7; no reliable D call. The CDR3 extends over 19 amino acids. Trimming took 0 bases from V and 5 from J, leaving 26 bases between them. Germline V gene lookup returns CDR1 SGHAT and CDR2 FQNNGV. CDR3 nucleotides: TGTGCCAGCAGCTTAGAATGGTGGTTCTCAGATGAGATGGGCGACGAGCAGTACTTC. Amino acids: CASSLEWWFSDEMGDEQYF.

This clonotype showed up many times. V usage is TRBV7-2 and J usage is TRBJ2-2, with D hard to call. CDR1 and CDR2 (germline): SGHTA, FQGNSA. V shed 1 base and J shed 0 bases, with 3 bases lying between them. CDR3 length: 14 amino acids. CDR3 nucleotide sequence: TGTGCCAGCAGCTTAGTGGCGAACACCGGGGAGCTGTTTTTT. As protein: CASSLVANTGELFF.

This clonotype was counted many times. The CDR3 reads CASSYSVDYGYTF. The CDR3 DNA follows: TGTGCCAGCAGCTATAGTGTGGACTATGGCTACACCTTC. The chain carries TRBV5-5 and TRBJ1-2; D uncertain. Looked up from germline, CDR1 is SGHKS and CDR2 is YYEKEE (reference sequence). The V end lost 3 bases, the J end lost 3 bases, and 9 bases lay between the germline ends. The length of the CDR3 is 13 residues.

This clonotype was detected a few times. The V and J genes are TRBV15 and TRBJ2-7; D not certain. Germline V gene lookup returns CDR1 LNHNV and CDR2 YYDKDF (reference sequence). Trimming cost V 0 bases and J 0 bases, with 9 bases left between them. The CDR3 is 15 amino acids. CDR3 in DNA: TGTGCCACCAGCAGAGATAAGGCCAGCTCCTACGAGCAGTACTTC. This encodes CATSRDKASSYEQYF.

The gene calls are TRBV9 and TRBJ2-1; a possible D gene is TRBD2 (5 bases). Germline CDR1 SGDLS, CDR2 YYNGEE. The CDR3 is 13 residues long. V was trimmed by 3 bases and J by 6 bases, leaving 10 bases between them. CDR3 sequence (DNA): TGTGCCAGCAGCGCTCTAGCCGGCAATGAGCAGTTCTTC. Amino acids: CASSALAGNEQFF.

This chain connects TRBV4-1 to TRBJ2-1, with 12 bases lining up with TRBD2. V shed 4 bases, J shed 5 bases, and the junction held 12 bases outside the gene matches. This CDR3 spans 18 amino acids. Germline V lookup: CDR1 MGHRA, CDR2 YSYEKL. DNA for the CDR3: TGCGCCAGCAGCCGAAACTGGCTAGCGGGAGGGCCTCACAATGAGCAGTTCTTC. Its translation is CASSRNWLAGGPHNEQFF.

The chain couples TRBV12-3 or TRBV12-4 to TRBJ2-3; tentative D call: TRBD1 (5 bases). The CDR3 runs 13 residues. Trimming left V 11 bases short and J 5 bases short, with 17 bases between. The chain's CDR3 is CAGAYQGGDTQYF. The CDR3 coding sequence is TGTGCCGGAGCGTACCAGGGCGGAGATACGCAGTATTTT.

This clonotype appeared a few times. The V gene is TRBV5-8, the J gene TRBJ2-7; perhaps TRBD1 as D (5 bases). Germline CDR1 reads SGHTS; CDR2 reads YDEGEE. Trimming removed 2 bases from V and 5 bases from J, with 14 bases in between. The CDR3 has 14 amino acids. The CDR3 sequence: CASSFGASVDEQYF. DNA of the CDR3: TGTGCCAGCAGCTTTGGGGCCTCAGTTGACGAGCAGTACTTC.

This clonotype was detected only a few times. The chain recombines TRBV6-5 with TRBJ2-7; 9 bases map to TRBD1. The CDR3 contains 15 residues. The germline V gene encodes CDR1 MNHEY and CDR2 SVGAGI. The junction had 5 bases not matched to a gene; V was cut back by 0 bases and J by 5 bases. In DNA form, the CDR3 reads TGTGCCAGCAGTTACTCGGGGGACAGGGTAAACGAGCAGTACTTC. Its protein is CASSYSGDRVNEQYF.

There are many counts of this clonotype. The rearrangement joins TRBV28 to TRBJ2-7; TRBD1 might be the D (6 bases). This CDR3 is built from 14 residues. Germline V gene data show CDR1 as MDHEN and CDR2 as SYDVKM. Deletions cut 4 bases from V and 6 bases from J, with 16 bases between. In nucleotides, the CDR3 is TGTGCCAGCAGTTCACTGACAGGCAGTCGCGAGCAGTACTTC. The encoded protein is CASSSLTGSREQYF.

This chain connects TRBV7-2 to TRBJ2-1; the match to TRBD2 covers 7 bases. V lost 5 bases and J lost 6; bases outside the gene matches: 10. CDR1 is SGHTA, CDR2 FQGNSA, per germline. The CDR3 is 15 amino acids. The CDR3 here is CASSQSGEGFNEQFF. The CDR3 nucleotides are TGTGCCAGCAGCCAGAGCGGGGAGGGATTCAATGAGCAGTTCTTC.

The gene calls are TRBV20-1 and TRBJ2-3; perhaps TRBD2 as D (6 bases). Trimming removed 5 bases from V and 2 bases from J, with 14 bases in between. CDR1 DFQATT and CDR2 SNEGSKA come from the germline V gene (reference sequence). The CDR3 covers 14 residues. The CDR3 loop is CSARRLEFTDTQYF. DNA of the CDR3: TGCAGTGCTCGTCGACTAGAGTTCACAGATACGCAGTATTTT.

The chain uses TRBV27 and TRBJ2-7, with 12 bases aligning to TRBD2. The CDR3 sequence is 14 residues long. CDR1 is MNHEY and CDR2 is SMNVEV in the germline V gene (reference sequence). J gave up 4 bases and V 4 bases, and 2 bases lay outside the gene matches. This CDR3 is CASSWTSGMYEQYF. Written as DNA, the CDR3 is TGTGCCAGCAGTTGGACTAGCGGGATGTACGAGCAGTACTTC.

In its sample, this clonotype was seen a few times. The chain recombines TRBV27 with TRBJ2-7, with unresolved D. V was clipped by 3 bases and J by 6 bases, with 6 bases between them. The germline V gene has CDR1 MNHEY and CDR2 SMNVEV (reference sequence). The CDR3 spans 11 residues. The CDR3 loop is CASSFSSEQYF. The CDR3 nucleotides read TGTGCCAGCAGTTTCAGTTCCGAGCAGTACTTC.